The 10 T cell receptor beta chains reported below all come from one sample, sequenced in a study of T cells in Graves' hyperthyroidism and ophthalmopathy (dated by TCRdb to the late 2010s). Libraries were made using multiplex PCR. TCRdb names Illumina HiSeq 2000 as the instrument used. Amplification of TCR beta CDR3 regions was carried out from RNA transcripts. The first round of RT-PCR for the TCR CDR3 was performed with the HTBI primer set and the Qiagen OneStep RT-PCR kit. TCRdb reworked the public reads: Q25 trimming with fastp, MiXCR clone assembly, productive beta chains retained. Entries that share a CDR3 protein sequence are merged under the most common genes and DNA. Across this sample there are 600,000 to 800,000 distinct CDR3 sequences, with about a third seen only once. Less than 40% of the sample goes to the ten largest clones. Sample: blood. The receptor set was obtained from a woman in her 40s with Graves' hyperthyroidism.

This clonotype occurred a few times. In nucleotides, the CDR3 is TGTGCCAGCAGCTTGGCGGCCTCAACTAATGAAAAACTGTTTTTT. Its translation: CASSLAASTNEKLFF. The chain recombines TRBV5-5 with TRBJ1-4, with unresolved D. CDR1 is SGHKS and CDR2 is YYEKEE in the germline V gene (reference sequence). Deletions cut 0 bases from V and 0 bases from J, with 6 bases between. CDR3 length equals 15 residues.

Concerning this clonotype: Given a much more abundant clone one base away, this may be a read error. V gene TRBV20-1 combines with J gene TRBJ1-4; D unresolved. Trimming took off 3 bases at V and 3 bases at J, with 11 bases between the two ends. Germline CDR1 DFQATT, CDR2 SNEGSKA (reference sequence). The CDR3 runs 14 residues. Here the CDR3 reads CSASPHAANEKLFF. The CDR3, as DNA: TGCAGTGCTAGCCCTCATGCAGCTAATGAAAAACTGTTTTTT.

This chain connects TRBV7-2 to TRBJ2-3; perhaps TRBD1 as D (6 bases). The CDR3 is made up of 14 amino acids. The V and J ends lost 1 base and 14 bases respectively, with 19 bases between them. CDR1 and CDR2 from the germline V gene are SGHTA and FQGNSA. The CDR3 region is CASSLVFGTLYGYF. For the CDR3, the DNA is TGTGCCAGCAGCTTAGTTTTCGGGACACTATACGGGTATTTT.

The gene calls are TRBV6-1 and TRBJ1-1; 7 bases map to TRBD1. The CDR3 is 16 residues long. The germline V gene encodes CDR1 MNHNS and CDR2 SASEGT. V was pared by 5 bases and J by 4 bases, with 13 bases of the junction left unmatched. CDR3 in amino acids: CASSLDRAGSGTEAFF. The CDR3 nucleotides read TGTGCCAGCAGTTTAGACAGGGCCGGTTCAGGCACTGAAGCTTTCTTT.

This clonotype has at least ten counts. DNA of the CDR3: TGTGCCAGCAGCCGCGGGGGTACCTACGAGCAGTACTTC. Translating it yields CASSRGGTYEQYF. This rearrangement joins TRBV7-9 to TRBJ2-7; 7 bases align to TRBD2. The germline V gene encodes CDR1 SEHNR and CDR2 FQNEAQ (reference sequence). The CDR3 has 13 residues. J gave up 2 bases and V 5 bases, and 3 bases lay outside the gene matches.

This clonotype was counted at least ten times. The chain employs TRBV7-2 and TRBJ2-5, with D hard to call. Germline CDR1 reads SGHTA; CDR2 reads FQGNSA. The CDR3 totals 15 residues. V lost 3 bases to trimming and J lost 1 base, with 12 bases between them. CDR3 loop: CASSFARQIQETQYF. In DNA form, the CDR3 reads TGTGCCAGCAGCTTTGCGCGGCAGATCCAAGAGACCCAGTACTTC. Filled out from reference TRBV7-2 and TRBJ2-5, the complete variable domain reads GAGVSQSPSNKVTEKGKDVELRCDPISGHTALYWYRQSLGQGLEFLIYFQGNSAPDKSGLPSDRFSAERTGGSVSTLTIQRTQQEDSAVYLCASSFARQIQETQYFGPGTRLLVL.

A few counts support this clonotype. This chain connects TRBV19 to TRBJ2-7; D might be TRBD2 (5 bases). There are 15 residues in the CDR3. V was cut by 3 bases and J by 3 bases, with 15 bases left in between. CDR1 and CDR2 (germline): LNHDA, SQIVND (reference sequence). Here the CDR3 reads CASSMADFGVYEQYF. The CDR3 DNA follows: TGTGCCAGTAGTATGGCTGACTTCGGGGTCTACGAGCAGTACTTC.

Remarks on this clonotype: Just one base apart from a much larger clone, this may be a read error. The CDR3 nucleotides read TGTGCCAGCAGCTTAATGGGGTTGCCAGATGAAAAACTGTTTTTT. The encoded protein is CASSLMGLPDEKLFF. The chain employs TRBV7-2 and TRBJ1-4, with no clear D. The CDR3 totals 15 residues. The germline V gene encodes CDR1 SGHTA and CDR2 FQGNSA. Trimming removed 2 bases from V and 6 bases from J, with 13 bases in between.

The J gene is TRBJ2-2, the V gene TRBV20-1; the match to TRBD1 covers 9 bases. Germline values: CDR1 DFQATT, CDR2 SNEGSKA (reference sequence). The CDR3 totals 15 residues. After removal of 5 bases from V and 1 base from J, the junction contained 5 bases not matched to a gene. The CDR3 loop reads CSAGSDRGNTGELFF. In nucleotides, the CDR3 is TGCAGTGCTGGATCGGACAGGGGGAACACCGGGGAGCTGTTTTTT.

This clonotype was detected ten times or more. V gene TRBV15 combines with J gene TRBJ2-5, with no clear D. Trimming removed 3 bases at V and 3 bases at J, with 8 bases between. CDR1 LNHNV and CDR2 YYDKDF come from the germline V gene (reference sequence). The CDR3 is 13 residues long. CDR3 coding DNA: TGTGCCACCAGCAGCCGCCGGAAAGAGACCCAGTACTTC. Residues: CATSSRRKETQYF.